Listed below are T cell receptor beta chains from one sample, sequenced in a study of cytomegalovirus exposure and HLA in healthy donors. Generated by immunoSEQ multiplex PCR, the TCRdb table keeps only in-frame clones and is missing some. The table has approximately 150,000 clones, less than 85% seen once; the top ten hold around 4%. Sequencing was done on a sample of PBMCs. Source of these receptors: a man aged 35-49 years in good health and CMV-seronegative. CDR3s include the opening cysteine and the closing phenylalanine or tryptophan. D genes are given only for firm matches. Some rows have no size entry. The others give once, few or many, or a class for an expanded clone.

J gene: TRBJ1-5; D gene: NA; V gene: TRBV6-1; clone size: once; CDR3 protein: CASKEIQPQHF; CDR3 DNA: TGTGCCAGCAAGGAGATACAGCCCCAGCATTTT
J gene: TRBJ2-7; D gene: NA; V gene: TRBV4-1; clone size: few; CDR3 protein: CASSQDISGYEQYF; CDR3 DNA: TGCGCCAGCAGCCAAGATATATCCGGGTACGAGCAGTACTTC
J gene: TRBJ2-1; D gene: TRBD1; V gene: TRBV7-9; clone size: NA; CDR3 protein: CASRPIHPGTGNEQFF; CDR3 DNA: TGTGCCAGCAGGCCAATTCACCCTGGGACAGGGAATGAGCAGTTCTTC
J gene: TRBJ1-1; D gene: TRBD1; V gene: TRBV10-3; clone size: NA; CDR3 protein: CAISPSGTVNTEAFF; CDR3 DNA: TGTGCCATCAGTCCATCCGGGACAGTGAACACTGAAGCTTTCTTT
J gene: TRBJ2-5; D gene: NA; V gene: TRBV30; clone size: NA; CDR3 protein: CAWSPKETQYF; CDR3 DNA: TGTGCCTGGAGCCCAAAAGAGACCCAGTACTTC
J gene: TRBJ2-5; D gene: NA; V gene: TRBV19; clone size: NA; CDR3 protein: CASSRTALGMGTQYF; CDR3 DNA: TGTGCCAGTAGTCGGACAGCTTTAGGGATGGGGACCCAGTACTTC
J gene: TRBJ1-2; D gene: TRBD1; V gene: TRBV7-2; clone size: once; CDR3 protein: CASSLPPGQQNYGYTF; CDR3 DNA: TGTGCCAGCAGCTTACCCCCGGGACAGCAGAACTATGGCTACACCTTC
J gene: TRBJ1-2; D gene: NA; V gene: TRBV30; clone size: NA; CDR3 protein: CAWKHRDGYTF; CDR3 DNA: TGTGCCTGGAAACACAGGGATGGCTACACCTTC
J gene: TRBJ1-5; D gene: NA; V gene: TRBV10-3; clone size: NA; CDR3 protein: CAISAVNQPQHF; CDR3 DNA: TGTGCCATCTCAGCGGTGAATCAGCCCCAGCATTTT
J gene: TRBJ1-3; D gene: NA; V gene: TRBV29-1; clone size: NA; CDR3 protein: CSVDGGLGNTIYF; CDR3 DNA: TGCAGCGTTGACGGGGGGTTAGGAAACACCATATATTTT
J gene: TRBJ2-6; D gene: NA; V gene: TRBV19; clone size: NA; CDR3 protein: CASSIVGAAGANVLTF; CDR3 DNA: TGTGCCAGTAGTATAGTAGGGGCAGCTGGGGCCAACGTCCTGACTTTC
J gene: TRBJ2-7; D gene: NA; V gene: TRBV7-2; clone size: NA; CDR3 protein: CASSPPQVNEQYF; CDR3 DNA: TGTGCCAGCAGCCCTCCCCAGGTCAACGAGCAGTACTTC
J gene: TRBJ1-2; D gene: TRBD1; V gene: TRBV7-3; clone size: NA; CDR3 protein: CASSLKPRGQGNGYTF; CDR3 DNA: TGTGCCAGCAGCTTAAAACCCAGGGGGCAGGGAAATGGCTACACCTTC
J gene: TRBJ2-5; D gene: TRBD1; V gene: TRBV10-3; clone size: few; CDR3 protein: CAISDPGQGQETQYF; CDR3 DNA: TGTGCCATCAGTGATCCGGGACAGGGCCAAGAGACCCAGTACTTC
J gene: TRBJ2-3; D gene: NA; V gene: TRBV9; clone size: NA; CDR3 protein: CASSVELFDTQYF; CDR3 DNA: TGTGCCAGCAGCGTAGAACTTTTCGATACGCAGTATTTT
J gene: TRBJ1-2; D gene: NA; V gene: TRBV9; clone size: NA; CDR3 protein: CASSPGPGVYGYTF; CDR3 DNA: TGTGCCAGCAGCCCGGGCCCGGGGGTCTATGGCTACACCTTC
J gene: TRBJ2-1; D gene: TRBD2; V gene: TRBV7-9; clone size: NA; CDR3 protein: CASKKEGGGLNNEQFF; CDR3 DNA: TGTGCCAGCAAAAAAGAGGGCGGGGGGCTGAACAATGAGCAGTTCTTC
J gene: TRBJ2-5; D gene: NA; V gene: TRBV18; clone size: NA; CDR3 protein: CASSPPGQVETQYF; CDR3 DNA: TGTGCCAGCTCACCCCCGGGACAAGTGGAGACCCAGTACTTC
J gene: TRBJ2-7; D gene: NA; V gene: TRBV5-1; clone size: NA; CDR3 protein: CASSFNQDEQYF; CDR3 DNA: TGCGCCAGCAGCTTTAACCAGGACGAGCAGTACTTC
J gene: TRBJ2-1; D gene: TRBD1; V gene: TRBV5-8; clone size: NA; CDR3 protein: CASSSGQFYNEQFF; CDR3 DNA: TGTGCCAGCAGCTCGGGACAGTTCTACAATGAGCAGTTCTTC
J gene: TRBJ2-2; D gene: TRBD1; V gene: TRBV6-4; clone size: NA; CDR3 protein: CASSSDRDTGELFF; CDR3 DNA: TGTGCCAGCAGTTCCGACAGGGATACCGGGGAGCTGTTTTTT
J gene: TRBJ1-6; D gene: TRBD1; V gene: TRBV27; clone size: NA; CDR3 protein: CASSFIGWDRGNSPLHF; CDR3 DNA: TGTGCCAGCAGTTTTATAGGTTGGGACAGGGGGAATTCACCCCTCCACTTT
J gene: TRBJ1-1; D gene: NA; V gene: TRBV2; clone size: NA; CDR3 protein: CASSFLPGENTEAFF; CDR3 DNA: TGTGCCAGCAGTTTTCTTCCGGGGGAGAACACTGAAGCTTTCTTT
J gene: TRBJ2-5; D gene: TRBD1; V gene: TRBV7-7; clone size: NA; CDR3 protein: CASSRDRAETQYF; CDR3 DNA: TGTGCTAGCAGCCGTGACAGGGCAGAGACCCAGTACTTC
J gene: TRBJ2-7; D gene: TRBD1; V gene: TRBV11-2; clone size: NA; CDR3 protein: CASSFDRVEQYF; CDR3 DNA: TGTGCCAGCAGCTTCGACAGGGTCGAGCAGTACTTC
J gene: TRBJ2-7; D gene: NA; V gene: TRBV4-1; clone size: once; CDR3 protein: CASSQDPITYEQYF; CDR3 DNA: TGCGCCAGCAGCCAAGATCCTATCACCTACGAGCAGTACTTC
J gene: TRBJ1-3; D gene: NA; V gene: TRBV7-2; clone size: NA; CDR3 protein: CASSLRSFSGNTIYF; CDR3 DNA: TGTGCCAGCAGCTTACGGAGTTTCTCTGGAAACACCATATATTTT
J gene: TRBJ1-1; D gene: NA; V gene: TRBV10-3; clone size: NA; CDR3 protein: CAISRQENTEAFF; CDR3 DNA: TGTGCCATCAGTAGACAGGAGAACACTGAAGCTTTCTTT
J gene: TRBJ2-7; D gene: TRBD1; V gene: TRBV30; clone size: NA; CDR3 protein: CAWSWGQGVQEQYF; CDR3 DNA: TGTGCCTGGAGTTGGGGACAGGGGGTTCAGGAGCAGTACTTC
J gene: TRBJ2-1; D gene: NA; V gene: TRBV7-9; clone size: NA; CDR3 protein: CSSSSGQSLWEQFF; CDR3 DNA: TGTTCCAGCAGCTCTGGACAGTCTCTGTGGGAGCAGTTCTTC
J gene: TRBJ1-2; D gene: NA; V gene: TRBV19; clone size: NA; CDR3 protein: CATGNRDGYTF; CDR3 DNA: TGTGCCACCGGAAACAGGGATGGCTACACCTTC
J gene: TRBJ1-2; D gene: NA; V gene: TRBV7-9; clone size: NA; CDR3 protein: CASSLDSTRRALGYTF; CDR3 DNA: TGTGCCAGCAGCTTAGACTCTACTCGCAGGGCCCTTGGCTACACCTTC
J gene: TRBJ2-1; D gene: NA; V gene: TRBV2; clone size: NA; CDR3 protein: CASSVPAGSNEQFF; CDR3 DNA: TGTGCCAGCAGTGTCCCCGCAGGTTCGAATGAGCAGTTCTTC
J gene: TRBJ1-2; D gene: NA; V gene: TRBV9; clone size: NA; CDR3 protein: CASSPEVLPNYGYTF; CDR3 DNA: TGTGCCAGCAGCCCCGAAGTACTCCCAAACTATGGCTACACCTTC
J gene: TRBJ1-6; D gene: NA; V gene: TRBV5-4; clone size: NA; CDR3 protein: CASSLGGSEAYSPLHF; CDR3 DNA: TGTGCCAGCAGCTTGGGCGGTTCAGAGGCATACTCACCCCTCCACTTT
J gene: TRBJ1-1; D gene: NA; V gene: TRBV27; clone size: NA; CDR3 protein: CASSLPDMNTEAFF; CDR3 DNA: TGTGCCAGCAGTTTACCGGACATGAACACTGAAGCTTTCTTT
J gene: TRBJ1-3; D gene: NA; V gene: TRBV28; clone size: NA; CDR3 protein: CASSSQGLFSGNTIYF; CDR3 DNA: TGTGCCAGCAGTTCACAGGGCCTCTTCTCTGGAAACACCATATATTTT
J gene: TRBJ1-4; D gene: NA; V gene: TRBV9; clone size: NA; CDR3 protein: CASSRGGNLNREKLFF; CDR3 DNA: TGTGCCAGCAGTCGTGGCGGAAATCTAAATCGTGAAAAACTGTTTTTT
J gene: TRBJ1-2; D gene: TRBD1; V gene: TRBV2; clone size: NA; CDR3 protein: CASSLDRSSNGYTF; CDR3 DNA: TGTGCCAGCAGTTTGGACAGGAGTTCGAATGGCTACACCTTC
J gene: TRBJ2-7; D gene: TRBD2; V gene: TRBV9; clone size: NA; CDR3 protein: CASSVSSGGGSEEQYF; CDR3 DNA: TGTGCCAGCAGCGTATCTAGCGGGGGCGGTTCGGAGGAGCAGTACTTC
J gene: TRBJ1-1; D gene: NA; V gene: TRBV6-5; clone size: NA; CDR3 protein: CASSYAGMNTEAFF; CDR3 DNA: TGTGCCAGCAGTTACGCGGGAATGAACACTGAAGCTTTCTTT
J gene: TRBJ1-2; D gene: TRBD1; V gene: TRBV18; clone size: NA; CDR3 protein: CASSPPRTSKTGNGYTF; CDR3 DNA: TGTGCCAGCTCACCCCCTCGAACTTCAAAGACAGGGAATGGCTACACCTTC